These T cell receptor beta chains were read from a single sample in a study of T-cell memory formation after mild COVID-19. TCRdb called the 5' RACE reads again in MiXCR, with one record for every CDR3 protein. The sample has 110,000 or so distinct CDR3 sequences; about 20% are singletons. The sample comprised PBMCs or a T cell subset sorted from them (not recorded which). All receptors derive from a man between 18 and 35 years old who had mild COVID-19 (a few samples of this study predate the infection). Cell type and time point are not known. CDR3s include the opening cysteine and the closing phenylalanine or tryptophan. D genes are given only for firm matches. Size tells how often a clone was seen (once, few, many) or the class of an expanded clone, and some rows leave it out.

J gene,V gene,D gene,clone size,CDR3 DNA,CDR3 protein
TRBJ2-4,TRBV5-1,TRBD2,-,TGCGCCAGCAGCTTGGCGGCAGCGGGGGGTCTACTAGCCAAAAACATTCAGTACTTC,CASSLAAAGGLLAKNIQYF
TRBJ2-2,TRBV15,-,-,TGTGCCACCAGCAGAGATAACCGGCCCGGGGAGCTGTTTTTT,CATSRDNRPGELFF
TRBJ2-1,TRBV9,-,-,TGTGCCAGCAGCGTATGGGACGATGGTAACAATGAGCAGTTCTTC,CASSVWDDGNNEQFF
TRBJ2-7,TRBV20-1,TRBD2,-,TGCAGTGCTACCTCTAGCGGCTCCTACGAGCAGTACTTC,CSATSSGSYEQYF
TRBJ1-1,TRBV7-8,-,few,TGTGCCAGCAGCTTGGAGGGAGCCGAAGCTTTCTTT,CASSLEGAEAFF
TRBJ2-1,TRBV7-9,TRBD1,-,TGTGCCAGCAGCGGGACAGGGGCCTTTGAGCAGTTCTTC,CASSGTGAFEQFF
TRBJ2-7,TRBV12-3/TRBV12-4,-,few,TGTGCCAGCAGTAAAAGGGCTTCCTACGAGCAGTACTTC,CASSKRASYEQYF
TRBJ2-5,TRBV9,TRBD2,-,TGTGCCAGCAGCGTAGGGGGGGGAGCACAAGAGACCCAGTACTTC,CASSVGGGAQETQYF
TRBJ2-3,TRBV27,-,few,TGTGCCAGCAGTTCGTCTCGCGGGGGCACAGATACGCAGTATTTT,CASSSSRGGTDTQYF
TRBJ2-7,TRBV20-1,TRBD1,-,TGCAGTGCTAGACGCCGGGACAGGGTATACGAGCAGTACTTC,CSARRRDRVYEQYF
TRBJ2-6,TRBV7-9,TRBD1,-,TGTGCCAGCAGCTCCCCGGGACAGGGACTCGCTGGGGCCAACGTCCTGACTTTC,CASSSPGQGLAGANVLTF
TRBJ2-5,TRBV4-2,-,many,TGTGCCAGCAGCCAAGATCCTACGGCCCAAGAGACCCAGTACTTC,CASSQDPTAQETQYF
TRBJ2-3,TRBV28,-,-,TGTGCCAGCAGGCAGGTCACAGATACGCAGTATTTT,CASRQVTDTQYF
TRBJ1-1,TRBV12-3/TRBV12-4,-,many,TGTGCCAGCAGCTCAACAGCGATGAACACTGAAGCTTTCTTT,CASSSTAMNTEAFF
TRBJ2-5,TRBV21-1,-,few,TGTGCCAGCAGCCGAAATGGAGTTACTAGCGGCCAAGAGACCCAGTACTTC,CASSRNGVTSGQETQYF
TRBJ2-3,TRBV15,TRBD2,-,TGTGCCACCAGCAGAGGGGGGAGGGACACAGATACGCAGTATTTT,CATSRGGRDTDTQYF